Listed here are 21 T cell receptor beta chains from one sample, sequenced in a study of beta chain features in type 1 diabetes. Every bit of the isolated RNA underwent reverse transcription, so sequencing read expressed TCRB transcripts. Sequencing used immunoSEQ multiplex PCR; TCRdb keeps in-frame clones, though not all of them. The sample shows about 320,000 clones, 11% to 15% of them seen only once. Sequencing used central memory CD4+ T cells from blood. Receptors originate from a man between 25 and 39 years old in good health.

This clone was seen a few times. This chain uses TRBV6-1 with TRBJ2-7, with 7 bases lining up with TRBD2. Germline assignment: CDR1 MNHNS and CDR2 SASEGT. CDR3 length equals 14 residues. Trimming cost V 10 bases and J 6 bases; bases outside gene matches: 15. The CDR3, as DNA: TGTGCCATCGAGGCGGGAGAACGTCTGTCCGAGCAGTACGTC. Its protein is CAIEAGERLSEQYV.

There are a few counts of this clone. The chain combines TRBV11-2 with TRBJ2-1; TRBD1 might be the D (5 bases). In germline, CDR1 is SGHAT, CDR2 FQNNGV. The V gene lost 1 base and the J gene lost 11 bases, with 6 bases spanning the gap. There are 11 residues in the CDR3. The CDR3 region is CASSLGQKQFF. CDR3 sequence (DNA): TGTGCCAGCAGCTTAGGACAGAAGCAGTTCTTC.

In its sample, this clone was seen a few times. The chain carries TRBV5-1 and TRBJ2-5; 11 bases match TRBD1. The CDR3 contains 16 residues. J was trimmed by 2 bases and V by 1 base; bases with no gene match: 4. Germline CDR1 is SGHRS and CDR2 is YFSETQ. The CDR3 DNA reads TGCGCCAGCAGCTTGTATGGGACAGGGGGGCAAGAGACCCAGTACTTC. It specifies CASSLYGTGGQETQYF.

This clone was seen a few times. CDR3 in amino acids: CTSSQDPCRNYGYTF. The CDR3 DNA reads as TGCACCAGCAGCCAAGATCCTTGCAGAAACTATGGCTACACCTTC. The chain links TRBV1 to TRBJ1-2; TRBD1 is the table's D call and was not checked against the DNA. TRBV1 is recorded as a pseudogene. CDR3 size: 15 residues.

The chain has TRBV13 and TRBJ2-3; 12 bases line up with TRBD2. Germline CDR1 PRHDT, CDR2 FYEKMQ (reference sequence). The CDR3 sequence is 16 residues long. The V segment lost 8 bases and the J segment 4 bases; nucleotides outside the gene matches: 10. The CDR3 bases are TGTGCCAGCTTCCACCTAGCGGGGGGGCGATCAGATACGCAGTATTTT. Its translation: CASFHLAGGRSDTQYF.

The chain uses TRBV20-1 and TRBJ2-5, with D unclear. This CDR3 spans 9 amino acids. V dropped 0 bases and J dropped 7 bases, with 0 bases sitting between them. Germline V gene data show CDR1 as DFQATT and CDR2 as SNEGSKA (reference sequence). CDR3 protein: CSARETQYF. CDR3 nucleotide sequence: TGCAGTGCTAGAGAGACCCAGTACTTC.

This clone was detected only a few times. The gene calls are TRBV29-1 and TRBJ2-5; D uncertain. CDR1 is SQVTM, CDR2 ANQGSEA, per germline. The V end lost 4 bases, the J end lost 4 bases, and 10 bases lay between the germline ends. The CDR3 has 12 residues. CDR3 loop: CSVVPRRETQYF. Written as DNA, the CDR3 is TGCAGCGTTGTTCCCCGGAGAGAGACCCAGTACTTC. Full variable domain (rest looked up from reference TRBV29-1 and TRBJ2-5): SAVISQKPSRDICQRGTSLTIQCQVDSQVTMMFWYRQQPGQSLTLIATANQGSEATYESGFVIDKFPISRPNLTFSTLTVSNMSPEDSSIYLCSVVPRRETQYFGPGTRLLVL.

This clone has a handful of counts. Other DNA sequences of this sample code for an identical CDR3. The chain joins TRBV6-5 to TRBJ2-3, with D unresolved. V lost 2 bases and J lost 0, with 6 bases in between. The CDR3 extends over 14 amino acids. The germline CDR1 and CDR2 sequences are MNHEY and SVGAGI. DNA for the CDR3: TGTGCCAGCAGTTACGGCAGCAGCACAGATACGCAGTATTTT. Protein sequence: CASSYGSSTDTQYF.

This chain connects TRBV7-2 to TRBJ2-2; 8 bases align to TRBD2. The length of the CDR3 is 16 residues. Germline V CDR1 and CDR2: SGHTA, FQGNSA. Trimming at V came to 2 bases and at J to 1 base, leaving 3 bases not matched to a gene. In DNA form, the CDR3 reads TGTGCCAGCAGCTTATCACTAGCGGTGAACACCGGGGAGCTGTTTTTT. Protein product: CASSLSLAVNTGELFF.

This clone was seen a handful of times. This chain connects TRBV6-6 to TRBJ1-5, with unresolved D. The CDR3 has 15 amino acids. The germline V and J ends were trimmed by 6 bases and 5 bases, with 17 bases remaining between them. Germline loops: CDR1 MNHNY, CDR2 SVGAGI (reference sequence). CDR3 sequence reads: CASRPHQLTDQPQHF. CDR3 DNA sequence: TGTGCCAGCAGACCCCACCAATTGACTGATCAGCCCCAGCATTTT.

The chain joins TRBV15 to TRBJ1-6, with no clear D. The germline gives CDR1 LNHNV, CDR2 YYDKDF (reference sequence). CDR3 length: 13 residues. V was shortened by 5 bases and J by 10 bases, with 12 bases between the two germline ends. CDR3 in amino acids: CATSRGEGSPLHF. In DNA form, the CDR3 reads TGTGCCACCAGCCGGGGAGAAGGGTCACCCCTCCACTTT.

This clone was detected only a few times. The rearrangement links TRBV4-1 to TRBJ1-6, with 8 bases lining up with TRBD1. Germline CDR1 MGHRA, CDR2 YSYEKL. This CDR3 is 16 amino acids long. After removal of 4 bases from V and 6 bases from J, the junction contained 8 bases not matched to a gene. The CDR3 reads CASSPERQGSNSPLHF. The CDR3 nucleotides read TGCGCCAGCAGCCCCGAACGACAGGGGAGTAATTCACCCCTCCACTTT.

This clone was picked up a small number of times. The chain links TRBV4-3 to TRBJ2-5; 7 nucleotides align to TRBD2. The CDR3 runs 15 residues. Trimming at V came to 1 base and at J to 5 bases, leaving 7 bases not matched to a gene. The germline V gene encodes CDR1 LGHNA and CDR2 YSLEER. This CDR3 is CASSQALAVDETQYF. As DNA, the CDR3 is TGCGCCAGCAGCCAAGCCCTAGCGGTCGATGAGACCCAGTACTTC.

This clone was counted many times. The chain recombines TRBV7-2 with TRBJ2-1; D not resolved. Trimming removed 4 bases at V and 7 bases at J, with 17 bases between. From germline, CDR1 is SGHTA and CDR2 FQGNSA. This CDR3 spans 15 amino acids. CDR3 coding DNA: TGTGCCAGCAGCTCCCGGCGTGTGGTAGGGAATGAGCAGTTCTTC. Translating it yields CASSSRRVVGNEQFF.

The sample holds a few counts of this clone. Its ends do not fully match the called genes, so a read error is possible. The V gene is TRBV10-3, the J gene TRBJ1-2; TRBD1 matches at 10 bases. The germline V gene encodes CDR1 ENHRY and CDR2 SYGVKD. The CDR3 totals 15 residues. The CDR3 here is CASSTSGQGYYGYTF. CDR3 sequence (DNA): TGTGCCAGCAGTACATCGGGACAGGGGTACTATGGCTACACCTTC.

There are a few counts of this clone. The genes are TRBV4-3 and TRBJ2-2; perhaps TRBD2 as D (7 bases). Germline lookup yields CDR1 LGHNA and CDR2 YSLEER. The CDR3 covers 16 residues. V gave up 1 base and J gave up 6 bases, with 15 bases separating them. This CDR3 is CASSQALGGAPGELFF. CDR3 nucleotide sequence: TGCGCCAGCAGCCAAGCATTAGGGGGGGCACCCGGGGAGCTGTTTTTT.

This clone showed up many times. The rearrangement joins TRBV5-4 to TRBJ1-2; a possible D gene is TRBD1 (6 bases). The CDR3 is 16 residues long. V was clipped by 4 bases and J by 4 bases, with 20 bases between them. The germline V gene encodes CDR1 SGHNT and CDR2 YYREEE (reference sequence). The CDR3 reads CASSPTTGSPGYGYTF. CDR3 nucleotide sequence: TGTGCCAGCAGCCCAACCACAGGGTCACCCGGCTATGGCTACACCTTC.

The chain recombines TRBV29-1 with TRBJ2-5, with 9 bases fitting TRBD2. The CDR3 contains 13 residues. The V gene's germline CDR1 is SQVTM and CDR2 ANQGSEA. Germline trimming cut 8 bases from V and 4 bases from J; bases unmatched to any gene: 8. The CDR3 nucleotides are TGCAGCCTCCGCCCGGGACTAGCAGAGACCCAGTACTTC. Protein sequence: CSLRPGLAETQYF.

The chain employs TRBV5-4 and TRBJ1-2, with a weak D call TRBD1 (5 bases). The length of the CDR3 is 14 residues. V gave up 0 bases and J gave up 6 bases, with 12 bases separating them. From germline, CDR1 is SGHNT and CDR2 YYREEE (reference sequence). The CDR3 protein is CASSLAREVDGYTF. The DNA for the CDR3 is TGTGCCAGCAGCTTGGCCAGGGAGGTTGATGGCTACACCTTC.

This clone has more than one count but fewer than ten. The sample has other DNA sequences that encode this CDR3 too. The chain has TRBV7-2 and TRBJ2-4; 8 bases match TRBD2. The CDR3 extends over 18 amino acids. V lost 2 bases to trimming and J lost 3 bases; unmatched junction nucleotides: 12. Germline V gene data show CDR1 as SGHTA and CDR2 as FQGNSA. The CDR3 DNA reads as TGTGCCAGCAGCTTATTGGCGGGAGGCGGTGGGGGCAAAAACATTCAGTACTTC. It is translated as CASSLLAGGGGGKNIQYF.

The rearrangement links TRBV5-4 to TRBJ2-3; 9 positions agree with TRBD2. Losses at the gene ends were 0 bases for V and 1 base for J; bases not matched to a gene: 3. The CDR3 totals 16 residues. Germline assignment: CDR1 SGHNT and CDR2 YYREEE (reference sequence). DNA of the CDR3: TGTGCCAGCAGCTTGGCGGCTAGCGGGGGCACAGATACGCAGTATTTT. This translates into CASSLAASGGTDTQYF. Full variable domain (remainder filled in from reference TRBV5-4 and TRBJ2-3): ETGVTQSPTHLIKTRGQQVTLRCSSQSGHNTVSWYQQALGQGPQFIFQYYREEENGRGNFPPRFSGLQFPNYSSELNVNALELDDSALYLCASSLAASGGTDTQYFGPGTRLTVL.